These 28 T cell receptor beta chains were sequenced from one sample in a study of cytomegalovirus exposure and HLA in healthy donors. This table comes from immunoSEQ multiplex PCR, and its TCRdb copy is limited to in-frame clones, with some not included. Of 170,000 or so clones listed, about 80% are singletons. Sequenced input: PBMCs. The receptor set was obtained from a woman in her late teens or twenties in good health and CMV-seropositive.

The chain combines TRBV6-6 with TRBJ2-2; 11 bases agree with TRBD2. This CDR3 region has 16 residues. Germline CDR1 MNHNY, CDR2 SVGAGI (reference sequence). J lost 6 bases, V lost 2 bases, and 5 bases had no gene match. CDR3 bases: TGTGCCAGCAGTTACGGTAGCGGGGGGGCCCCCGGGGAGCTGTTTTTT. It yields the protein CASSYGSGGAPGELFF.

V is TRBV6-6 and J is TRBJ2-7, with D uncertain. V was cut by 5 bases and J by 0 bases, with 5 bases left in between. The CDR3 totals 12 residues. Germline V gene data show CDR1 as MNHNY and CDR2 as SVGAGI (reference sequence). CDR3: CASSTSSYEQYF. DNA for the CDR3: TGTGCCAGCAGTACCAGCTCCTACGAGCAGTACTTC.

The chain joins TRBV5-1 to TRBJ2-1; D is undetermined. V dropped 0 bases and J dropped 4 bases, with 5 bases sitting between them. This CDR3 region has 13 residues. CDR1 SGHRS and CDR2 YFSETQ come from the germline V gene. The chain's CDR3 is CASSLDRYNEQFF. Written as DNA, the CDR3 is TGCGCCAGCAGCTTGGACAGATACAATGAGCAGTTCTTC. Using reference TRBV5-1 and TRBJ2-1 for the parts outside the CDR3, the full variable domain is KAGVTQTPRYLIKTRGQQVTLSCSPISGHRSVSWYQQTPGQGLQFLFEYFSETQRNKGNFPGRFSGRQFSNSRSEMNVSTLELGDSALYLCASSLDRYNEQFFGPGTRLTVL.

DNA of the CDR3: TGCGCCAGCAGCCAGCGTTGGGAGCGGGGGGCCCTTATAGATACGCAGTATTTT. Its translation is CASSQRWERGALIDTQYF. This sequence joins TRBV5-1 and TRBJ2-3; 9 bases agree with TRBD2. The V segment lost 4 bases and the J segment 5 bases; nucleotides outside the gene matches: 17. CDR1 and CDR2 (germline): SGHRS, YFSETQ. This CDR3 comprises 18 residues. Based on the CDR3 plus reference TRBV5-1 and TRBJ2-3, the full variable domain is KAGVTQTPRYLIKTRGQQVTLSCSPISGHRSVSWYQQTPGQGLQFLFEYFSETQRNKGNFPGRFSGRQFSNSRSEMNVSTLELGDSALYLCASSQRWERGALIDTQYFGPGTRLTVL.

The chain joins TRBV5-4 to TRBJ2-3, with TRBD1 identical over 9 bases. The V and J ends lost 3 bases and 6 bases, in that order; junction bases with no gene match: 5. Germline loops: CDR1 SGHNT, CDR2 YYREEE (reference sequence). This CDR3 is built from 14 residues. In DNA, the CDR3 is TGTGCCAGCAGCTCAGGACAGGGGAGGGATACGCAGTATTTT. It codes for CASSSGQGRDTQYF. The complete variable domain, with remaining parts taken from reference TRBV5-4 and TRBJ2-3, reads ETGVTQSPTHLIKTRGQQVTLRCSSQSGHNTVSWYQQALGQGPQFIFQYYREEENGRGNFPPRFSGLQFPNYSSELNVNALELDDSALYLCASSSGQGRDTQYFGPGTRLTVL.

This sequence joins TRBV7-9 and TRBJ2-3, with D hard to call. The CDR3 has 14 residues. The germline V and J ends were trimmed by 7 bases and 4 bases, with 15 bases remaining between them. The germline gives CDR1 SEHNR, CDR2 FQNEAQ (reference sequence). The CDR3 coding sequence is TGTGCCAGCATCGGAGATACTGACCCAGATACGCAGTATTTT. It translates to CASIGDTDPDTQYF.

This chain connects TRBV9 to TRBJ2-5; 8 positions match TRBD1. CDR1 and CDR2 from the germline V gene are SGDLS and YYNGEE. The CDR3 runs to 15 residues. With V trimmed by 4 bases and J by 2 bases, 7 bases remained unmatched. For the CDR3, the DNA is TGTGCCAGCAGCTACACAGGGGGGAGACAAGAGACCCAGTACTTC. Translating it yields CASSYTGGRQETQYF.

Comments on this clone: The same CDR3 can be traced to other DNA sequences in this sample. The chain employs TRBV7-7 and TRBJ2-7; D not resolved. This CDR3 is built from 13 residues. CDR1 and CDR2 (germline): SSHAT, FNYEAQ (reference sequence). Trimming took 1 base from V and 3 from J, leaving 7 bases between them. The CDR3 reads CASSLGPYYEQYF. CDR3 coding DNA: TGTGCCAGCAGCTTAGGGCCTTACTACGAGCAGTACTTC.

The chain is built from TRBV7-7 and TRBJ2-5, with D maybe TRBD1 (6 bases). The length of the CDR3 is 14 residues. Trimming took 5 bases from V and 5 from J, leaving 15 bases between them. CDR1 SSHAT and CDR2 FNYEAQ come from the germline V gene (reference sequence). The CDR3 here is CASSPGSRGETQYF. CDR3 in DNA: TGTGCCAGCAGCCCAGGGTCGAGGGGGGAGACCCAGTACTTC.

The CDR3 bases are TGTGCCAGCGTGCAGTACTATGGCTACACCTTC. Amino acids: CASVQYYGYTF. The V and J genes are TRBV2 and TRBJ1-2, with unresolved D. The CDR3 is 11 residues long. V lost 8 bases to trimming and J lost 3 bases, with 7 bases between them. Germline CDR1 is SNHLY and CDR2 is FYNNEI. Full variable domain (remainder filled in from reference TRBV2 and TRBJ1-2): EPEVTQTPSHQVTQMGQEVILRCVPISNHLYFYWYRQILGQKVEFLVSFYNNEISEKSEIFDDQFSVERPDGSNFTLKIRSTKLEDSAMYFCASVQYYGYTFGSGTRLTVV.

V and J are TRBV10-1 and TRBJ2-7; unclear D gene. Trimming removed 0 bases from V and 7 bases from J, with 10 bases in between. The CDR3 runs 13 residues. The germline gives CDR1 WNHNN, CDR2 SYGVQD (reference sequence). DNA for the CDR3: TGCGCCAGCAGTGAGTCGGTGGTACGGGAGCAGTACTTC. This encodes CASSESVVREQYF.

The chain has TRBV7-7 and TRBJ2-1; TRBD1 aligns across 9 bases. Losses at the gene ends were 5 bases for V and 7 bases for J; bases not matched to a gene: 3. CDR1 and CDR2 (germline): SSHAT, FNYEAQ (reference sequence). The CDR3 loop spans 13 amino acids. The CDR3 spells CASSADRGNEQFF. CDR3 nucleotide sequence: TGTGCCAGCAGCGCGGACAGGGGTAATGAGCAGTTCTTC.

This chain joins TRBV13 and TRBJ1-1; 11 bases agree with TRBD1. CDR3 length: 16 amino acids. The ends lost 4 bases at V and 1 base at J; junction bases unmatched: 5. CDR1 and CDR2 from the germline V gene are PRHDT and FYEKMQ (reference sequence). CDR3 region: CASSSGQGEGNTEAFF. CDR3 DNA sequence: TGTGCCAGCAGCTCGGGACAGGGGGAAGGGAACACTGAAGCTTTCTTT.

This clone has ten or more counts. The DNA of the CDR3 is TGTGCCAGCTCTGTAGCCCACGACTCCTACGAGCAGTACTTC. Encoded protein: CASSVAHDSYEQYF. The rearrangement uses TRBV6-5 and TRBJ2-7, with no clear D. Germline lookup yields CDR1 MNHEY and CDR2 SVGAGI. This CDR3 contains 14 residues. Trimming cost V 8 bases and J 0 bases, with 14 bases left between them.

This chain joins TRBV7-9 and TRBJ1-6, with D maybe TRBD1 (5 bases). The germline V gene has CDR1 SEHNR and CDR2 FQNEAQ (reference sequence). The CDR3 totals 15 residues. V was trimmed by 5 bases and J by 9 bases, leaving 17 bases between them. As DNA, the CDR3 is TGTGCCAGCAGCCCTGGCGAGGGACTTAGTTCACCCCTCCACTTT. As protein: CASSPGEGLSSPLHF. The full variable domain, with the rest looked up from reference TRBV7-9 and TRBJ1-6, is DTGVSQNPRHKITKRGQNVTFRCDPISEHNRLYWYRQTLGQGPEFLTYFQNEAQLEKSRLLSDRFSAERPKGSFSTLEIQRTEQGDSAMYLCASSPGEGLSSPLHFGNGTRLTVT.

The chain joins TRBV6-1 to TRBJ2-3, with a tentative D call TRBD2 (6 bases). Germline-derived CDR1 and CDR2 are MNHNS and SASEGT. This CDR3 contains 15 residues. V was trimmed by 10 bases and J by 4 bases, leaving 21 bases between them. For the CDR3, the DNA is TGTGCCACCGCTCTGTTACTAGCAAGTTCAGATACGCAGTATTTT. This translates into CATALLLASSDTQYF.

The rearrangement uses TRBV15 and TRBJ1-2; TRBD1 aligns across 9 bases. With 4 bases clipped from V and 8 bases from J, the junction kept 2 bases outside the gene matches. Germline CDR1 and CDR2: LNHNV and YYDKDF (reference sequence). The CDR3 runs 12 residues. CDR3 bases: TGTGCCACCAGCAACAGGGGGCGAGGCTACACCTTC. Residues: CATSNRGRGYTF.

The chain links TRBV5-1 to TRBJ1-6, with 8 bases matching TRBD1. The trim removed 3 bases at V and 8 bases at J, leaving 4 bases unmatched. This CDR3 has 14 residues. Per germline, CDR1 SGHRS and CDR2 YFSETQ. The CDR3 DNA reads as TGCGCCAGCAGCTCGGACAGGGACCATTCACCCCTCCACTTT. It specifies CASSSDRDHSPLHF.

The gene calls are TRBV6-5 and TRBJ1-1; a weak D match, TRBD1 (5 bases). This CDR3 is built from 15 residues. Per germline, CDR1 MNHEY and CDR2 SVGAGI. V was trimmed by 6 bases and J by 5 bases, leaving 19 bases between them. The CDR3: CASRELTGAQTEAFF. For the CDR3, the DNA is TGTGCCAGCAGAGAGTTGACTGGGGCACAGACTGAAGCTTTCTTT.

This clone was seen just once. This chain links TRBV5-6 with TRBJ1-1; 10 positions match TRBD1. After removal of 4 bases from V and 10 bases from J, the junction contained 13 bases not matched to a gene. This CDR3 comprises 15 residues. The germline V gene has CDR1 SGHDT and CDR2 YYEEEE. The CDR3 spells CASSPRQGAAFGAFF. DNA of the CDR3: TGTGCCAGCAGCCCCCGACAGGGGGCAGCTTTCGGAGCTTTCTTT.

The rearrangement uses TRBV28 and TRBJ1-2, with D possibly TRBD1 on 5 matching bases. The V gene lost 5 bases and the J gene lost 6 bases, with 22 bases spanning the gap. The CDR3 has 16 residues. Germline loops: CDR1 MDHEN, CDR2 SYDVKM. The CDR3 reads CASSRPGGEKVDGYTF. The CDR3 nucleotides are TGTGCCAGCAGTCGCCCTGGGGGGGAAAAGGTCGATGGCTACACCTTC.

The J gene is TRBJ1-1, the V gene TRBV12-5, with TRBD1 matching over 8 bases. The germline V gene has CDR1 LGHNT and CDR2 FRNRAP. J lost 1 base, V lost 7 bases, and 5 bases had no gene match. The CDR3 runs to 14 residues. In DNA, the CDR3 is TGTGCTAGTGCCTGGGACAGGCCGAACACTGAAGCTTTCTTT. This codes for CASAWDRPNTEAFF.

The rearrangement links TRBV11-2 to TRBJ2-1; D perhaps matches TRBD2 (6 bases). Germline V lookup: CDR1 SGHAT, CDR2 FQNNGV. V gave up 6 bases and J gave up 7 bases, with 25 bases separating them. This CDR3 region has 17 residues. The CDR3 DNA reads as TGTGCCAGCAGGTCAATTAGGTCCCGGGGGTTGAGGAATGAGCAGTTCTTC. This encodes CASRSIRSRGLRNEQFF.

The chain has TRBV2 and TRBJ1-2; 7 bases fit TRBD1. Germline values: CDR1 SNHLY, CDR2 FYNNEI. The CDR3 is 14 amino acids. Here the CDR3 reads CPTKSFDRENGYTF. The CDR3 bases are TGTCCGACCAAATCCTTTGACAGGGAGAATGGCTACACCTTC.

This sequence joins TRBV6-5 and TRBJ2-7; 7 nucleotides match TRBD1. Germline CDR1 MNHEY, CDR2 SVGAGI. V trimming: 6 bases; J trimming: 0 bases; junction bases outside the gene matches: 8. The CDR3 is 15 residues long. DNA for the CDR3: TGTGCCAGCAGATCAACCCGGGACAGCTCCTACGAGCAGTACTTC. This sequence encodes CASRSTRDSSYEQYF.

The CDR3 nucleotides read TGTGCCAGCAGCGGGCTAGCGGGGGAAGAGACCCAGTACTTC. It codes for CASSGLAGEETQYF. This chain uses TRBV5-4 with TRBJ2-5, with 10 bases identical to TRBD2. CDR3 length equals 14 residues. Germline assignment: CDR1 SGHNT and CDR2 YYREEE (reference sequence). V lost 4 bases and J lost 3; bases outside the gene matches: 3.

The chain carries TRBV7-8 and TRBJ2-7; perhaps TRBD1 as D (5 bases). Trimming stripped 3 bases from V and 1 base from J, with 19 bases between. The germline gives CDR1 SGHVS, CDR2 FQNEAQ. This CDR3 has 17 residues. DNA of the CDR3: TGTGCCAGCAGCTTCCGGGCGGTGGGGCGATATTCCTACGAGCAGTACTTC. Protein sequence: CASSFRAVGRYSYEQYF.

The rearrangement joins TRBV11-2 to TRBJ1-2; a weak D match, TRBD1 (6 bases). The CDR3 spans 15 residues. V lost 3 bases and J lost 2, with 13 bases in between. The germline V gene has CDR1 SGHAT and CDR2 FQNNGV. The CDR3 coding sequence is TGTGCCAGCAGCTTTCTTCGGACAGAAAACTATGGCTACACCTTC. Residues: CASSFLRTENYGYTF.